These 2 T cell receptor beta chains were sequenced from one sample in a study of T cell changes during pregnancy in multiple sclerosis. The assay was immunoSEQ multiplex PCR, and TCRdb's table has in-frame clones only and misses some. The table has approximately 53,000 clones, 90% seen once. The sample here was peripheral blood, taken after pregnancy. The receptors stem from a female donor in good health, enrolled as a control in a pregnancy study.

The chain uses TRBV15 and TRBJ1-2; TRBD1 is a possible D gene (6 bases). With 0 bases removed from V and 3 bases from J, the gap between germline ends came to 14 bases. The CDR3 consists of 16 residues. Germline lookup yields CDR1 LNHNV and CDR2 YYDKDF (reference sequence). The CDR3 reads CATSRDQVRGDYGYTF. The CDR3 coding sequence is TGTGCCACCAGCAGAGATCAGGTCAGGGGTGACTATGGCTACACCTTC.

The chain carries TRBV7-2 and TRBJ2-5; the match to TRBD2 covers 10 bases. Unmatched junction bases numbered 11, after V lost 2 bases and J lost 5 bases. Germline V CDR1 and CDR2: SGHTA, FQGNSA. The CDR3 spans 17 residues. CDR3 region: CASSLRSGGAFGETQYF. DNA for the CDR3: TGTGCCAGCAGCTTACGGAGCGGGGGGGCTTTCGGGGAGACCCAGTACTTC.